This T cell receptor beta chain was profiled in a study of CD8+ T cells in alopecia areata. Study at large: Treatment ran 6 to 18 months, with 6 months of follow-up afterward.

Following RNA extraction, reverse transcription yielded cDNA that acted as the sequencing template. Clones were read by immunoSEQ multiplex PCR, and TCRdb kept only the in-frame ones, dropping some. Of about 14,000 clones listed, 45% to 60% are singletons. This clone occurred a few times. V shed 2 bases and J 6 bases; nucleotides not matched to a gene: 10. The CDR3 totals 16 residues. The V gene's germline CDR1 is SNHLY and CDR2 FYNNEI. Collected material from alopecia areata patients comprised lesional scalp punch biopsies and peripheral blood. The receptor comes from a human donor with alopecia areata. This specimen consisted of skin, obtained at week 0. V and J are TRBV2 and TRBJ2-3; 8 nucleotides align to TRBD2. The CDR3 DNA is TGTGCCAGCAGTGAACGGTCGGGGGGGCCCCCGGATACGCAGTATTTT. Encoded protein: CASSERSGGPPDTQYF.